The text below deals with one TCR beta chain. Its cognate antigen is unknown. This record belongs to a study of cytomegalovirus exposure and HLA in healthy donors. Method: immunoSEQ multiplex PCR; TCRdb's copy keeps in-frame clones and lacks some. The repertoire has about 130,000 clones, 85% to 95% of them found once; the top ten carry roughly 1.2%. Germline CDR1 and CDR2: GTSNPN and SVGIG (reference sequence). Trimming pared 0 bases from V and 8 bases from J, leaving 7 bases between. CDR3 length: 11 residues. General study results and limits: Three CMV-associated chains were confirmed in vitro to be specific for CMV antigens.

The chain joins TRBV30 to TRBJ1-2; no firm D call. The receptor comes from a woman under 30 in good health and CMV-seronegative. The sample taken for sequencing was PBMCs. In DNA, the CDR3 is TGTGCCTGGAGTGTACTGTCAGGCTACACCTTC. It specifies CAWSVLSGYTF.